Reported below is one TCR beta chain. The entry originates in a study of blood T cells in healthy people across ages. Each individual donor underwent a draw of about 9.1 milliliters of peripheral blood. The authors ran a second PCR of 7 to 11 cycles using a sample-barcoded 5' primer and a J-beta primer mix. Researchers report that a template-switch adaptor with 12 random nucleotides tagged each cDNA molecule. TCRdb re-analysed the 5' RACE reads in MiXCR, keeping a single row per CDR3 protein. The sample shows over 700,000 distinct CDR3 sequences, about 53% of them seen only once. The receptor's source is a man of 80 years or more in good health. Sequenced sample: blood.

In nucleotides, the CDR3 is TGTGCCAGCAGCTTAGAAGGGGCATACTCCTACGAGCAGTACTTC. It translates to CASSLEGAYSYEQYF. V usage is TRBV7-2 and J usage is TRBJ2-7, with D possibly being TRBD1 (5 bases). The CDR3 is 15 residues long. Trimming stripped 1 base from V and 0 bases from J, with 10 bases between. From germline, CDR1 is SGHTA and CDR2 FQGNSA.